The 17 T cell receptor beta chains below all came from one sample that was sequenced in a study of identical twins' blood T cells. TCRdb reanalysed the 5' RACE reads using MiXCR and keeps one entry per CDR3 protein. The table lists 400,000 or so distinct CDR3 sequences, more than 25% of them singletons. Sequenced sample: PBMCs. Receptors originate from a woman between 18 and 49 years old in good health.

This clonotype appeared once. The V and J genes are TRBV6-6 and TRBJ1-5; D may be TRBD1 (5 bases). From germline, CDR1 is MNHNY and CDR2 SVGAGI (reference sequence). The CDR3 is 11 residues long. With 5 bases removed from V and 12 bases from J, the gap between germline ends came to 11 bases. CDR3 region: CASSHPGLQHF. The CDR3 DNA follows: TGTGCCAGCAGTCATCCGGGACTCCAGCATTTT.

Remarks on this clonotype: This CDR3 fails to terminate in the conserved phenylalanine or tryptophan, so it likely reflects a read error. The V and J genes are TRBV10-3 and TRBJ1-1; TRBD1 matches at 9 bases. The V gene end was trimmed by 6 bases and the J gene end by 2 bases; junction bases not matched to a gene: 4. Germline V lookup: CDR1 ENHRY, CDR2 SYGVKD. The CDR3 loop spans 14 amino acids. CDR3 sequence (DNA): TGTGCCATCAGGGACAGGGGTTCCAACACTGAAGCTTTCCTT. Its protein is CAIRDRGSNTEAFL.

The J gene is TRBJ1-6, the V gene TRBV7-2; D remains ambiguous. The V gene lost 5 bases and the J gene lost 7 bases, with 9 bases spanning the gap. CDR1 is SGHTA, CDR2 FQGNSA, per germline. This CDR3 has 13 amino acids. CDR3 DNA: TGTGCCAGCAGCCGGGCCGGGAATTCACCCCTCCACTTT. Amino acids: CASSRAGNSPLHF.

The chain combines TRBV11-1 with TRBJ2-1; 9 nucleotides align to TRBD2. Germline CDR1 and CDR2: SGHAT and FQDESV (reference sequence). The CDR3 has 15 amino acids. V was clipped by 2 bases and J by 7 bases; unmatched bases: 6. CDR3 DNA: TGTGCCAGCAGCTTAAACCTAGCGGGGAATAATGAGCAGTTCTTC. This encodes CASSLNLAGNNEQFF.

Ten or more counts support this clonotype. J is TRBJ2-7 and V is TRBV12-3 or TRBV12-4; the D is unclear. V was shortened by 3 bases and J by 6 bases, with 12 bases between the two germline ends. The CDR3 length is 13 residues. In nucleotides, the CDR3 is TGTGCCAGCAGTTTGTACGCCCCCCTCGAGCAGTACTTC. This sequence encodes CASSLYAPLEQYF.

V and J are TRBV5-4 and TRBJ2-7, with no clear D. V was pared by 3 bases and J by 4 bases, with 11 bases between. This CDR3 spans 13 amino acids. The germline V gene encodes CDR1 SGHNT and CDR2 YYREEE (reference sequence). CDR3 DNA: TGTGCCAGCAGCTCTCGACACCGTTACGAGCAGTACTTC. Its translation: CASSSRHRYEQYF. Based on the CDR3 plus reference TRBV5-4 and TRBJ2-7, the full variable domain is ETGVTQSPTHLIKTRGQQVTLRCSSQSGHNTVSWYQQALGQGPQFIFQYYREEENGRGNFPPRFSGLQFPNYSSELNVNALELDDSALYLCASSSRHRYEQYFGPGTRLTVT.

This clonotype was counted between two and nine times. The chain couples TRBV20-1 to TRBJ2-1, with a tentative D call TRBD2 (7 bases). Trimming left V 5 bases short and J 7 bases short, with 12 bases between. CDR1 and CDR2 from the germline V gene are DFQATT and SNEGSKA (reference sequence). The CDR3 is made up of 12 amino acids. The DNA of the CDR3 is TGCAGTGCTCGGGGGGCGCGTAATGAGCAGTTCTTC. This gives the protein CSARGARNEQFF.

This clonotype was found a few times. The chain has TRBV4-3 and TRBJ2-3; D is uncertain. CDR1 and CDR2 from the germline V gene are LGHNA and YSLEER. V dropped 0 bases and J dropped 1 base, with 5 bases sitting between them. The CDR3 is 14 residues long. CDR3 loop: CASSQEPRTDTQYF. CDR3 coding DNA: TGCGCCAGCAGCCAAGAGCCCCGCACAGATACGCAGTATTTT.

The chain has TRBV7-9 and TRBJ2-7; 7 nucleotides agree with TRBD2. Germline V gene sequence: CDR1 SEHNR, CDR2 FQNEAQ (reference sequence). V gave up 4 bases and J gave up 5 bases; unmatched junction bases: 5. This CDR3 spans 13 amino acids. The CDR3, as DNA: TGTGCCAGCAGCTGGGGGAGGGGCCACGAGCAGTACTTC. Its protein is CASSWGRGHEQYF.

This clonotype was seen a handful of times. The chain's CDR3 is CASSPFLISSSYNSPLHF. CDR3 nucleotide sequence: TGTGCCAGCTCACCTTTTTTAATTTCGAGCTCCTATAATTCACCCCTCCACTTT. The rearrangement links TRBV18 to TRBJ1-6; D gene unclear. CDR3 size: 18 residues. The V end lost 3 bases, the J end lost 0 bases, and 15 bases lay between the germline ends. Germline CDR1 KGHSH, CDR2 LQKENI.

The chain's CDR3 is CSFGGLAGDNEQFF. As DNA, the CDR3 is TGCAGCTTTGGGGGACTAGCGGGAGACAATGAGCAGTTCTTC. The genes are TRBV29-1 and TRBJ2-1; 14 bases are shared with TRBD2. Looked up from germline, CDR1 is SQVTM and CDR2 is ANQGSEA. This CDR3 has 14 residues. The trim removed 8 bases at V and 5 bases at J, leaving 5 bases unmatched.

The sample holds a few counts of this clonotype. This sequence joins TRBV5-1 and TRBJ2-1; TRBD2 matches 11 bases. This CDR3 is 15 amino acids long. J was trimmed by 10 bases and V by 2 bases; bases with no gene match: 8. Germline lookup yields CDR1 SGHRS and CDR2 YFSETQ. CDR3 residues: CASSLGTSGNSEQFF. The CDR3 nucleotides read TGCGCCAGCAGCTTAGGGACTAGCGGAAATAGCGAGCAGTTCTTC.

The chain combines TRBV20-1 with TRBJ2-3, with a possible D match to TRBD2 (5 bases). In germline, CDR1 is DFQATT, CDR2 SNEGSKA (reference sequence). The CDR3 has 15 amino acids. Trimming removed 6 bases from V and 4 bases from J, with 20 bases in between. This CDR3 is CSASDPRASPDTQYF. In DNA, the CDR3 is TGCAGTGCCTCTGACCCACGGGCTAGCCCAGATACGCAGTATTTT.

This clonotype was observed a few times. The chain employs TRBV6-5 and TRBJ1-1; D is unclear. CDR1 MNHEY and CDR2 SVGAGI come from the germline V gene. The CDR3 is 16 residues long. V lost 4 bases and J lost 0, with 15 bases in between. The CDR3 DNA sequence: TGTGCCAGCAGTTCGGCACTCAGAGGCATGAACACTGAAGCTTTCTTT. This translates into CASSSALRGMNTEAFF.

This clonotype has ten or more counts. This chain joins TRBV5-1 and TRBJ2-7, with D unclear. V was cut by 5 bases and J by 3 bases, with 18 bases left in between. The CDR3 runs to 15 residues. Germline values: CDR1 SGHRS, CDR2 YFSETQ. The DNA of the CDR3 is TGCGCCAGCAGAGAAGCACCCAACGGTGTCTACGAGCAGTACTTC. Translating it yields CASREAPNGVYEQYF.

The chain carries TRBV6-2 or TRBV6-3 and TRBJ2-7; 8 bases agree with TRBD1. The CDR3 extends over 15 amino acids. Germline loops: CDR1 MNHEY, CDR2 SVGEGT. V trimming: 8 bases; J trimming: 2 bases; junction bases outside the gene matches: 11. The CDR3 protein is CASSPFGQGPYEQYF. CDR3 sequence (DNA): TGTGCCAGCTCTCCCTTTGGACAGGGACCCTACGAGCAGTACTTC.

On this clonotype: A much larger clonotype is one base distant, so this may be a read error. The J gene is TRBJ1-1, the V gene TRBV29-1; maybe TRBD1 (6 bases). This CDR3 region has 14 residues. Trimming shortened V by 5 bases and J by 6 bases, and 19 bases separated the two germline ends. CDR1 and CDR2 from the germline V gene are SQVTM and ANQGSEA. CDR3 bases: TGCAGCGTTACTCTCCCCCGGACAGACGCTGAAGCTTTCTTT. Protein product: CSVTLPRTDAEAFF.